The 30 T cell receptor beta chains reported below all come from one sample, sequenced in a study of beta chain features in type 1 diabetes. General study results and limits: There was a moderate but significant shortening of TCRB CDR3s in all four CD4+ subsets of Type 1 diabetes patients.

No antigen has been assigned to these receptors. Every isolated RNA sample was fully reverse transcribed, so sequencing captured expressed TCRB transcripts. The repertoire was sequenced with immunoSEQ multiplex PCR; TCRdb's copy has only in-frame clones and lacks some. The sample lists about 160,000 clones, around 63% occurring once. Sequenced material: naive CD4+ T cells from blood. These receptors were taken from a man younger than 45 with type 1 diabetes.

The chain joins TRBV9 to TRBJ2-5; D not certain. V was pared by 0 bases and J by 2 bases, with 8 bases between. Germline CDR1 SGDLS, CDR2 YYNGEE. This CDR3 has 14 residues. DNA for the CDR3: TGTGCCAGCAGCGTAGGCCCACTACAAGAGACCCAGTACTTC. This translates into CASSVGPLQETQYF.

V is TRBV5-1 and J is TRBJ1-5, with D unresolved. This CDR3 is built from 15 residues. V was pared by 0 bases and J by 6 bases, with 13 bases between. Per germline, CDR1 SGHRS and CDR2 YFSETQ. The CDR3 spells CASSLDAGYGQPQHF. Written as DNA, the CDR3 is TGCGCCAGCAGCTTGGATGCCGGGTATGGTCAGCCCCAGCATTTT.

This chain joins TRBV4-3 and TRBJ2-7; D not certain. The CDR3 loop spans 14 amino acids. V was pared by 0 bases and J by 2 bases, with 8 bases between. The germline V gene encodes CDR1 LGHNA and CDR2 YSLEER. The CDR3 sequence: CASSQDLGTYEQYF. The DNA of the CDR3 is TGCGCCAGCAGCCAAGATCTGGGGACCTACGAGCAGTACTTC.

V gene TRBV5-1 combines with J gene TRBJ2-1; D uncertain. The germline CDR1 and CDR2 sequences are SGHRS and YFSETQ. The V gene lost 2 bases and the J gene lost 0 bases, with 9 bases spanning the gap. The CDR3 sequence is 15 residues long. The CDR3 DNA follows: TGCGCCAGCAGCTTAGGCATGATCTCCTACAATGAGCAGTTCTTC. Translating gives CASSLGMISYNEQFF.

This chain uses TRBV15 with TRBJ2-2; the D gene is possibly TRBD1 (6 bases). Germline CDR1 is LNHNV and CDR2 is YYDKDF (reference sequence). Between the trimmed V and J ends, which lost 9 bases and 1 base, there was a span of 9 bases. This CDR3 has 13 amino acids. The CDR3 region has the DNA TGTGCCACACAGGGAAGGAACACCGGGGAGCTGTTTTTT. This encodes CATQGRNTGELFF.

As concerns this clone: The junction departs from germline at one end; a sequencing error may be responsible. The gene calls are TRBV7-2 and TRBJ2-5, with D unresolved. Germline CDR1 SGHTA, CDR2 FQGNSA. The CDR3 consists of 13 residues. The CDR3 coding sequence is TGTGCCAGCAGCCCCGATCCCCAAGGGACCCAGTACTTC. Its protein is CASSPDPQGTQYF.

The CDR3 coding sequence is TGCGCCAGCAGCCAAGATCTTCTCGTTTCCTACGAGCAGTACTTC. The encoded protein is CASSQDLLVSYEQYF. This rearrangement joins TRBV4-3 to TRBJ2-7, with no clear D. V lost 0 bases and J lost 1, with 10 bases in between. This CDR3 region has 15 residues. In germline, CDR1 is LGHNA, CDR2 YSLEER.

The count of this clone is one. The chain is built from TRBV9 and TRBJ2-1, with TRBD2 matching 12 bases. V was pared by 1 base and J by 7 bases, with 3 bases of the junction left unmatched. The V gene's germline CDR1 is SGDLS and CDR2 YYNGEE. The CDR3 has 15 amino acids. CDR3 residues: CASSVSTSGGNEQFF. Here the CDR3 DNA reads TGTGCCAGCAGCGTAAGCACTAGCGGGGGGAATGAGCAGTTCTTC.

V gene TRBV7-2 combines with J gene TRBJ2-5, with D perhaps matching TRBD1 (6 bases). The CDR3 has 16 residues. Between the trimmed V and J ends, which lost 4 bases and 0 bases, there was a span of 15 bases. Germline V CDR1 and CDR2: SGHTA, FQGNSA. The CDR3 DNA reads as TGTGCCAGCAGCTCAGGGGTCACAGCTTACCAAGAGACCCAGTACTTC. It yields the protein CASSSGVTAYQETQYF.

The chain links TRBV7-6 to TRBJ2-3; possible D gene TRBD1, 7 bases. The CDR3 is 16 residues long. V lost 4 bases to trimming and J lost 4 bases, with 18 bases between them. From germline, CDR1 is SGHVS and CDR2 FNYEAQ. The CDR3 bases are TGTGCCAGCAGCTCAGGGGGGATAAGTGGTTCAGATACGCAGTATTTT. Translated, it gives CASSSGGISGSDTQYF.

V gene TRBV15 combines with J gene TRBJ1-3; no firm D call. The CDR3 runs 13 residues. V was shortened by 1 base and J by 2 bases, with 3 bases between the two germline ends. From germline, CDR1 is LNHNV and CDR2 YYDKDF (reference sequence). The CDR3 DNA reads as TGTGCCACCAGCAGAGTAGCTGGAAACACCATATATTTT. Amino acid sequence: CATSRVAGNTIYF.

The CDR3 loop reads CASGARALQETQYF. The CDR3 DNA reads as TGTGCCAGCGGGGCAAGGGCCCTCCAAGAGACCCAGTACTTC. This chain links TRBV5-6 with TRBJ2-5; the D gene is possibly TRBD1 (5 bases). The CDR3 covers 14 residues. Germline V gives CDR1 SGHDT, CDR2 YYEEEE. V dropped 7 bases and J dropped 1 base, with 14 bases sitting between them.

The chain combines TRBV29-1 with TRBJ2-2; 12 positions match TRBD2. Germline CDR1 SQVTM, CDR2 ANQGSEA. The CDR3 runs to 17 residues. The ends lost 6 bases at V and 4 bases at J; junction bases unmatched: 12. The CDR3 region has the DNA TGCAGCGTCACCGGACTAGCGGGGACCGGAGGCACCGGGGAGCTGTTTTTT. Translation gives CSVTGLAGTGGTGELFF.

This sequence joins TRBV2 and TRBJ1-6; D gene unclear. Deletions cut 1 base from V and 10 bases from J, with 14 bases between. CDR3 size: 15 residues. The germline gives CDR1 SNHLY, CDR2 FYNNEI. The CDR3 bases are TGTGCCAGCAGTGAAGGCGACATGGGTTGGTCACCCCTCCACTTT. Encoded protein: CASSEGDMGWSPLHF.

V and J are TRBV18 and TRBJ2-7; D is ambiguous. Germline loops: CDR1 KGHSH, CDR2 LQKENI. The CDR3 runs 14 residues. The V gene lost 3 bases and the J gene lost 2 bases, with 11 bases spanning the gap. CDR3 in DNA: TGTGCCAGCTCACCTTCACCAGATACCTACGAGCAGTACTTC. Translated, it gives CASSPSPDTYEQYF.

The chain uses TRBV2 and TRBJ2-1; TRBD2 matches 7 bases. The CDR3 has 15 residues. Germline lookup yields CDR1 SNHLY and CDR2 FYNNEI. V lost 4 bases to trimming and J lost 3 bases; unmatched junction nucleotides: 6. CDR3 amino acids: CASSVGGGDYNEQFF. The DNA of the CDR3 is TGTGCCAGCAGTGTAGGCGGGGGAGACTACAATGAGCAGTTCTTC.

This clone was observed a handful of times. The chain joins TRBV11-2 to TRBJ1-4, with 9 bases that match TRBD1. The trim removed 5 bases at V and 3 bases at J, leaving 4 bases unmatched. The CDR3 is 15 residues long. The germline CDR1 and CDR2 sequences are SGHAT and FQNNGV. CDR3: CASSDRTGANEKLFF. CDR3 sequence (DNA): TGTGCCAGCAGCGATCGGACAGGGGCTAATGAAAAACTGTTTTTT.

Regarding this clone: Other nucleotide sequences from this sample produce the same CDR3. The chain couples TRBV29-1 to TRBJ1-2, with TRBD1 matching over 10 bases. This CDR3 spans 13 amino acids. CDR1 is SQVTM, CDR2 ANQGSEA, per germline. J gave up 2 bases and V 4 bases, and 1 base lay outside the gene matches. This CDR3 is CSVADRGNYGYTF. CDR3 bases: TGCAGCGTTGCGGACAGGGGGAACTATGGCTACACCTTC.

The chain couples TRBV30 to TRBJ1-1, with a possible D match to TRBD1 (6 bases). The germline V gene encodes CDR1 GTSNPN and CDR2 SVGIG (reference sequence). Trimming removed 0 bases at V and 4 bases at J, with 12 bases between. CDR3 length equals 14 residues. The CDR3 DNA is TGTGCCTGGAGTGTACTTCAGGGGTCCACTGAAGCTTTCTTT. It yields the protein CAWSVLQGSTEAFF.

This clone occurred a few times. This chain joins TRBV2 and TRBJ2-3, with D perhaps TRBD1 or TRBD2 (6 bases each). From germline, CDR1 is SNHLY and CDR2 FYNNEI. The germline V and J ends were trimmed by 2 bases and 1 base, with 16 bases remaining between them. The CDR3 length is 17 residues. CDR3 protein: CASSELTGARGTDTQYF. The CDR3 bases are TGTGCCAGCAGTGAATTAACGGGGGCCAGGGGCACAGATACGCAGTATTTT.

V and J are TRBV7-2 and TRBJ2-3; D may be TRBD1 or TRBD2 (5 bases each). The germline gives CDR1 SGHTA, CDR2 FQGNSA. Deletions cut 2 bases from V and 2 bases from J, with 23 bases between. This CDR3 comprises 19 residues. CDR3 nucleotides: TGTGCCAGCAGCTTACGGAGGAGTGGGGCCACCTCTTACACAGATACGCAGTATTTT. The encoded protein is CASSLRRSGATSYTDTQYF.

This clone was observed a few times. V usage is TRBV30 and J usage is TRBJ2-4; D unclear. The germline CDR1 and CDR2 sequences are GTSNPN and SVGIG (reference sequence). V was cut by 0 bases and J by 8 bases, with 8 bases left in between. The CDR3 is made up of 12 amino acids. Here the CDR3 reads CAWSVLRDIQYF. DNA for the CDR3: TGTGCCTGGAGTGTACTTAGGGACATTCAGTACTTC.

This chain joins TRBV5-6 and TRBJ2-3; D call uncertain. From germline, CDR1 is SGHDT and CDR2 YYEEEE. V lost 4 bases to trimming and J lost 2 bases, with 14 bases between them. The CDR3 totals 15 residues. This CDR3 reads CASSPLESFTDTQYF. Written as DNA, the CDR3 is TGTGCCAGCAGCCCCCTGGAATCCTTCACAGATACGCAGTATTTT.

This clone appeared a few times. The chain joins TRBV11-2 to TRBJ2-5, with 8 bases matching TRBD2. The length of the CDR3 is 15 residues. Germline lookup yields CDR1 SGHAT and CDR2 FQNNGV. V shed 4 bases, J shed 6 bases, and the junction held 10 bases outside the gene matches. The DNA for the CDR3 is TGTGCCAGCAGCTCCGGGGGGGCCCGATCGCAGACCCAGTACTTC. Translating gives CASSSGGARSQTQYF.

The table lists this clone with a count of one. The chain has TRBV28 and TRBJ1-5; 7 bases line up with TRBD1. The CDR3 is made up of 16 amino acids. After removal of 5 bases from V and 0 bases from J, the junction contained 7 bases not matched to a gene. CDR1 is MDHEN and CDR2 is SYDVKM in the germline V gene. The CDR3 loop is CASSRDSWYSNQPQHF. DNA for the CDR3: TGTGCCAGCAGTCGGGACAGTTGGTATAGCAATCAGCCCCAGCATTTT.

The chain uses TRBV2 and TRBJ2-5; D remains ambiguous. The CDR3 is 14 amino acids. The V end was cut by 7 bases, the J end by 2 bases, with 14 bases between. Germline values: CDR1 SNHLY, CDR2 FYNNEI. The DNA of the CDR3 is TGTGCCAGCAAATCAGCTAGAACACAAGAGACCCAGTACTTC. Translated, it gives CASKSARTQETQYF.

V and J are TRBV30 and TRBJ2-7; D uncertain. This CDR3 is 14 amino acids long. CDR1 and CDR2 from the germline V gene are GTSNPN and SVGIG (reference sequence). V shed 0 bases and J shed 2 bases, with 11 bases lying between them. The CDR3 here is CAWSVGNLPYEQYF. CDR3 DNA sequence: TGTGCCTGGAGTGTAGGTAACCTTCCCTACGAGCAGTACTTC.

The V and J genes are TRBV7-9 and TRBJ2-1; D might be TRBD1 (6 bases). The CDR3 loop spans 14 amino acids. Per the germline V gene, CDR1 is SEHNR and CDR2 is FQNEAQ (reference sequence). The V end was cut by 5 bases, the J end by 6 bases, with 14 bases between. The CDR3 is CASSRTMDSNEQFF. In DNA, the CDR3 is TGTGCCAGCAGCCGAACCATGGACAGCAATGAGCAGTTCTTC.

This rearrangement joins TRBV7-9 to TRBJ1-2, with 8 positions matching TRBD1. Unmatched junction bases numbered 4, after V lost 6 bases and J lost 7 bases. This CDR3 has 12 residues. Germline CDR1 reads SEHNR; CDR2 reads FQNEAQ (reference sequence). In nucleotides, the CDR3 is TGTGCCAGCAGTTCGGACAGGGCTGGCTACACCTTC. This codes for CASSSDRAGYTF.

This clone was found a few times. The chain links TRBV7-9 to TRBJ2-5; 7 bases match TRBD2. Germline CDR1 is SEHNR and CDR2 is FQNEAQ (reference sequence). The CDR3 runs to 13 residues. The trim removed 2 bases at V and 5 bases at J, leaving 2 bases unmatched. The CDR3 DNA sequence: TGTGCCAGCAGCTTACCGGGAGGCGAGACCCAGTACTTC. This gives the protein CASSLPGGETQYF.